The subject of this entry is one T cell receptor (beta chain). The sample comes from a study of T cell changes during pregnancy in multiple sclerosis. CDR1 and CDR2 (germline): MNHEY, SMNVEV (reference sequence). J was trimmed by 0 bases and V by 5 bases; bases with no gene match: 5. The CDR3 consists of 15 residues. Here immunoSEQ multiplex PCR was the method, and the copy in TCRdb shows in-frame clones only, minus some. The data contain more than 95,000 clones, 85% to 95% of them singletons. The chain combines TRBV27 with TRBJ1-1; 8 bases are a match to TRBD1. The specimen was peripheral blood, collected after pregnancy. The receptor's source is a female donor with multiple sclerosis, enrolled in a pregnancy study. CDR3 protein: CASSPRDRLNTEAFF. Written as DNA, the CDR3 is TGTGCCAGCAGTCCCCGGGACAGGCTGAACACTGAAGCTTTCTTT.